This T cell receptor (beta chain) emerged from a study of tumor and adjacent non-tumor tissue in lung cancer. Points on this clonotype: A single base separates this from a much larger clone, so it may be a read error.

A modified ARM-PCR protocol with three rounds of nested PCR amplified TCRbeta. TCRdb independently ran MiXCR on the multiplex PCR reads; one entry per CDR3 protein. The repertoire holds approximately 120,000 distinct CDR3 sequences, 50% to 70% seen once, with under 20% in the top ten. No cell sorting was done before RNA was extracted from the tissue. This non-tumor lung sample came from over 3 cm beyond the tumor edge. The length of the CDR3 is 16 residues. The trim removed 2 bases at V and 3 bases at J, leaving 9 bases unmatched. The sample taken for sequencing was distant non-tumor lung tissue. The chain carries TRBV12-3 or TRBV12-4 and TRBJ2-7; TRBD1 aligns across 8 bases. The receptor was derived from a man in his 60s with non-small cell lung cancer. The CDR3, as DNA: TGTGCCAGCAGTTTAAGGACAGGGCCCCTCGGCTACGAGCAGTACTTC. This encodes CASSLRTGPLGYEQYF.